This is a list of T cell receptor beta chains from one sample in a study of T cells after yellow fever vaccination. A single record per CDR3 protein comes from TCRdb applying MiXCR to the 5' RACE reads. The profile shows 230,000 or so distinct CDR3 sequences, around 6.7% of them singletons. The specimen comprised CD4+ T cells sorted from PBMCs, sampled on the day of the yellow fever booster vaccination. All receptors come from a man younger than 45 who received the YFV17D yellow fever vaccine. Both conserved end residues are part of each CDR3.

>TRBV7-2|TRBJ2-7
CASSLFRKDEQYF
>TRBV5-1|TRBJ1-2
CASSFSTNYGYTF
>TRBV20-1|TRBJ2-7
CSAPRSYEQYF
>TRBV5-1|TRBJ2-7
CASSNQDRGVEQYF
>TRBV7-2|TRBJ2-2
CASSLDGRNAELFF
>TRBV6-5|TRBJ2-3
CASSYRTSGRTDTQYF
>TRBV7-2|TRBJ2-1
CASSSAWNNEQFF
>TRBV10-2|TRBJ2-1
CARSDHLGLAGINEQFF
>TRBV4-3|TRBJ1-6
CASSQIGPPRINSPLHF
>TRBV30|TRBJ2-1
CAWTSGSSYNEQFF
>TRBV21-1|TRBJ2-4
CASSKVVGGGVLDIQYF
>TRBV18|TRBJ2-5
CASSPNRIGEETQYF
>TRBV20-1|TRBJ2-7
CSARTGGHEQYF
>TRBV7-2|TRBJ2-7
CASSFDKGGYEQYF
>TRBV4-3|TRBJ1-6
CASSQEAGYNSPLHF
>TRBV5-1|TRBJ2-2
CASSWNPGDSGELFF
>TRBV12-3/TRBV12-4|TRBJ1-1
CASSPSGQNTEAFF
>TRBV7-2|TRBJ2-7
CASSPGTSGSKQYF
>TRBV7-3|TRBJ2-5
CASSSLGLPGETQYF
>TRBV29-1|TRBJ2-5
CSVSSGQETQYF
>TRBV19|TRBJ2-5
CASSSLVGFGETQYF
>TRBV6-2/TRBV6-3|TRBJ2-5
CASSGTRRVAQYF
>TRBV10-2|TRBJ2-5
CASRSLGQETQYF
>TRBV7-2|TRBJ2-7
CASSDGTKQYF
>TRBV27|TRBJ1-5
CASSYHRGDSNQPQHF
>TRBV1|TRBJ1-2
CTSSQIRGPPYTF
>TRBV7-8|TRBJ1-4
CASSSPGGGKLFF
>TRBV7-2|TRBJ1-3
CASSSGGRSGNTIYF
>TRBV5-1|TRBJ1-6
CASSPTQGTSSPLHF
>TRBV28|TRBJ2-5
CASSSNRETQYF
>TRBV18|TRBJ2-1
CASSPTGTSGRFEQFF
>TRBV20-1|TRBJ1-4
CSARQSNEKLFF
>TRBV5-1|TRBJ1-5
CASSLSGADQPQHF
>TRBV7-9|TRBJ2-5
CASSLAAGVQETQYF
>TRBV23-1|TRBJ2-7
CASSHHLTDRLSSYEQYF
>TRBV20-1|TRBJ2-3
CSAGWGSIDTQYF
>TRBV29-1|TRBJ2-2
CSVGLAIKGELFF
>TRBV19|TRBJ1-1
CASIRFAEAFF